The TCR beta chain described here comes from a study of response to subunit inactivated influenza vaccine. A note on this clonotype: Its target is unknown.

MiXCR, applied by TCRdb to the RT-PCR reads, yields one record per CDR3 protein. The table lists roughly 650,000 distinct CDR3 sequences, 12% to 15% of them singletons. Findings of the study overall: The authors proposed limited new T cell recruitment per seasonal influenza vaccination.

V trimming: 3 bases; J trimming: 1 base; junction bases outside the gene matches: 3. Germline V lookup: CDR1 SGHVS, CDR2 FNYEAQ. The CDR3 contains 16 residues. Sequenced material: PBMCs from blood, taken approximately 15 days before vaccination. The receptor was isolated from a man aged 50 or older who received an inactivated influenza vaccine. This chain connects TRBV7-6 to TRBJ2-1, with TRBD2 matching 10 bases. CDR3 residues: CASSFFSGRSYNEQFF. The CDR3 bases are TGTGCCAGCAGCTTTTTTAGCGGGAGGTCCTACAATGAGCAGTTCTTC. Full variable domain (outside the CDR3, taken from reference TRBV7-6 and TRBJ2-1): GAGVSQSPRYKVTKRGQDVALRCDPISGHVSLYWYRQALGQGPEFLTYFNYEAQQDKSGLPNDRFSAERPEGSISTLTIQRTEQRDSAMYRCASSFFSGRSYNEQFFGPGTRLTVL.